This T cell receptor (beta chain) was sequenced during a study of OX40 agonist ivuxolimab in advanced cancers. V shed 1 base and J shed 2 bases, with 12 bases lying between them. The CDR3 has 16 residues. Germline assignment: CDR1 SGHNT and CDR2 YENEEA. Clones were read by immunoSEQ multiplex PCR, and TCRdb kept only the in-frame ones, dropping some. The sample holds 60,000 to 90,000 clones; under 90% are singletons and the top ten take approximately 0.44%. The chain couples TRBV11-3 to TRBJ2-1, with D hard to call. The input for sequencing was CD4+ or CD8+ T cells sorted from blood, taken in a trial of the OX40 agonist ivuxolimab. The receptor was isolated from an adult with an advanced solid tumor such as melanoma, head and neck, liver or kidney cancer. CDR3 loop: CASSLGPGRAYNEQFF. CDR3 nucleotides: TGTGCCAGCAGCTTAGGACCCGGGCGCGCCTACAATGAGCAGTTCTTC.